This is a list of T cell receptor beta chains from one sample in a study of CD8 T cells in ankylosing spondylitis. TCRdb independently ran MiXCR on the 5' RACE reads; one entry per CDR3 protein. The repertoire holds about 310,000 distinct CDR3 sequences, with around 20% as singletons. Source material: blood, either unsorted or a sorted T cell fraction (not recorded which). These receptors all come from a female donor with ankylosing spondylitis or in good health (not recorded which). The CDR3 runs from the conserved cysteine through the conserved F or W. Each record gives: J gene, D gene, clone size, V gene, CDR3 DNA, CDR3 protein. A D gene is named only where the DNA matches it firmly. Size is omitted from some rows. Given values are once, few, many or a class for expanded clones.

j_call: TRBJ2-7; d_call: .; clone_size: .; v_call: TRBV6-5; cdr3_nt: TGTGCCAGCAGTTACTCGAAGGACATTTCCTACGAGCAGTACTTC; cdr3_aa: CASSYSKDISYEQYF
j_call: TRBJ2-2; d_call: TRBD2; clone_size: .; v_call: TRBV10-2; cdr3_nt: TGCGCCAGCAAGACTAGCGGGAGTTACACCGGGGAGCTGTTTTTT; cdr3_aa: CASKTSGSYTGELFF
j_call: TRBJ2-3; d_call: .; clone_size: .; v_call: TRBV19; cdr3_nt: TGTGCCAGTAGTATGTGGGGTCCGGAGGGGGATACGCAGTATTTT; cdr3_aa: CASSMWGPEGDTQYF
j_call: TRBJ2-5; d_call: .; clone_size: .; v_call: TRBV10-3; cdr3_nt: TGTGCCATCAGTGGAGGTTCAGTGGAGACCCAGTACTTC; cdr3_aa: CAISGGSVETQYF
j_call: TRBJ2-1; d_call: TRBD2; clone_size: .; v_call: TRBV9; cdr3_nt: TGTGCCAGCAGCCCCACTAGCGGTGAGACCGACAATGAGCAGTTCTTC; cdr3_aa: CASSPTSGETDNEQFF
j_call: TRBJ2-5; d_call: TRBD2; clone_size: .; v_call: TRBV20-1; cdr3_nt: TGCAGTGCCCTCTGGGTAGCGGGAGAGACCCAGTACTTC; cdr3_aa: CSALWVAGETQYF
j_call: TRBJ2-4; d_call: TRBD2; clone_size: few; v_call: TRBV20-1; cdr3_nt: TGCAGCAACTTAGCGGGGTTAAACATTCAGTACTTC; cdr3_aa: CSNLAGLNIQYF
j_call: TRBJ1-4; d_call: .; clone_size: many; v_call: TRBV10-3; cdr3_nt: TGTGCCATCAGTGAGTTCGCAGGGGACGGTGAAAAACTGTTTTTT; cdr3_aa: CAISEFAGDGEKLFF
j_call: TRBJ2-7; d_call: TRBD2; clone_size: .; v_call: TRBV6-1; cdr3_nt: TGTGCCAGCACCCAAAGCGGGAGAACCTACGAGCAGTACTTC; cdr3_aa: CASTQSGRTYEQYF
j_call: TRBJ2-4; d_call: .; clone_size: .; v_call: TRBV4-3; cdr3_nt: TGCGCCAGCAGCCAGGCCAGCAGTCGAAACATTCAGTACTTC; cdr3_aa: CASSQASSRNIQYF
j_call: TRBJ1-2; d_call: .; clone_size: .; v_call: TRBV20-1; cdr3_nt: TGCAGTGCTAGAGGTGAATACTATGGCTACACCTTC; cdr3_aa: CSARGEYYGYTF
j_call: TRBJ2-7; d_call: TRBD1; clone_size: many; v_call: TRBV4-2; cdr3_nt: TGTGCCAGCAGCCAAGTAATAGGACAGGGGTACGAGCAGTACTTC; cdr3_aa: CASSQVIGQGYEQYF
j_call: TRBJ2-6; d_call: .; clone_size: .; v_call: TRBV4-2; cdr3_nt: TGTGCCAGCAGCCCCCCTATTCTCTCTGGGGCCAACGTCCTGACTTTC; cdr3_aa: CASSPPILSGANVLTF
j_call: TRBJ2-1; d_call: TRBD2; clone_size: .; v_call: TRBV5-8; cdr3_nt: TGTGCCAGCAGCTTCTTAGCGGGAGGGAGCTCCTACAATGAGCAGTTCTTC; cdr3_aa: CASSFLAGGSSYNEQFF
j_call: TRBJ2-7; d_call: .; clone_size: .; v_call: TRBV5-1; cdr3_nt: TGCGCCAGCAGCTTGGGGGCGACATACGACGAGCAGTACTTC; cdr3_aa: CASSLGATYDEQYF
j_call: TRBJ2-5; d_call: .; clone_size: .; v_call: TRBV12-3/TRBV12-4; cdr3_nt: TGTGCCAGCAGTGGGGGGAGTAGGGAGACCCAGTACTTC; cdr3_aa: CASSGGSRETQYF
j_call: TRBJ2-7; d_call: TRBD1; clone_size: .; v_call: TRBV10-3; cdr3_nt: TGTGCCATCAGAGGTTACGGGACAGGGAGCTCCTACGAGCAGTACTTC; cdr3_aa: CAIRGYGTGSSYEQYF
j_call: TRBJ2-2; d_call: TRBD2; clone_size: .; v_call: TRBV4-3; cdr3_nt: TGCGCCAGCAGCCCAGGACTAGTAGGCACCGGGGAGCTGTTTTTT; cdr3_aa: CASSPGLVGTGELFF
j_call: TRBJ2-7; d_call: TRBD1; clone_size: few; v_call: TRBV7-9; cdr3_nt: TGTGCCAGCAGCCGGACAGGGGGCCTCGCGCCCGAGCAGTACTTC; cdr3_aa: CASSRTGGLAPEQYF
j_call: TRBJ2-7; d_call: TRBD1; clone_size: .; v_call: TRBV20-1; cdr3_nt: TGCAGTGCTAGGGACGCCCAACAGGGGGGATACTACGAGCAGTACTTC; cdr3_aa: CSARDAQQGGYYEQYF
j_call: TRBJ2-1; d_call: .; clone_size: .; v_call: TRBV12-3/TRBV12-4; cdr3_nt: TGTGCCAGCAGTTTGGGGCACACCCGCAATGAGCAGTTCTTC; cdr3_aa: CASSLGHTRNEQFF
j_call: TRBJ2-7; d_call: .; clone_size: few; v_call: TRBV6-2/TRBV6-3; cdr3_nt: TGTGCCAGCACCCCCCGGCCAGCGACAGGCTCCTACGAGCAGTACTTC; cdr3_aa: CASTPRPATGSYEQYF
j_call: TRBJ2-7; d_call: TRBD2; clone_size: many; v_call: TRBV20-1; cdr3_nt: TGCAGTGCCCCCCGGCAGGGACTAGCGACCTACGAGCAGTACTTC; cdr3_aa: CSAPRQGLATYEQYF
j_call: TRBJ2-1; d_call: TRBD1; clone_size: many; v_call: TRBV12-3/TRBV12-4; cdr3_nt: TGTGCCAGCAGTTCGACAGGGGGTGAGCAGTTCTTC; cdr3_aa: CASSSTGGEQFF
j_call: TRBJ2-1; d_call: .; clone_size: many; v_call: TRBV10-3; cdr3_nt: TGTGCCATCAGTGTGGGGCAGGGCGGTGAGCAGTTCTTC; cdr3_aa: CAISVGQGGEQFF
j_call: TRBJ2-7; d_call: TRBD2; clone_size: few; v_call: TRBV6-2/TRBV6-3; cdr3_nt: TGTGCCAGCAGAAGAGCTAGCGGAGCAACCTACGAGCAGTACTTC; cdr3_aa: CASRRASGATYEQYF
j_call: TRBJ2-3; d_call: TRBD2; clone_size: .; v_call: TRBV20-1; cdr3_nt: TGCAGTGCTAGAGGGGGAGGGGTTGGCACAGATACGCAGTATTTT; cdr3_aa: CSARGGGVGTDTQYF